A selection of T cell receptor beta chains follows, all from one sample in a study of T cells in Graves' hyperthyroidism and ophthalmopathy. TCRdb processed the multiplex PCR reads anew with MiXCR; each CDR3 protein has one entry. The sample contains 650,000 to 800,000 distinct CDR3 sequences, over 40% of which appear only once. Sequenced sample: peripheral blood or thyroid tissue (not recorded which). Receptor source: an adult man with Graves' disease, either hyperthyroidism or ophthalmopathy (not recorded which). CDR3s include the opening cysteine and the closing phenylalanine or tryptophan. The D gene is left open where the match is weak. Size is stated for part of the rows, as once, few or many counts, or as a class when the clone is expanded.

CDR3 length	V gene	D gene	J gene	clone size	CDR3 DNA	CDR3 protein
13	TRBV2	.	TRBJ2-7	few	TGTGCCAGCAGCGAGGCAGGGCATTACGAGCAGTACTTC	CASSEAGHYEQYF
15	TRBV10-3	.	TRBJ1-4	few	TGTGCCAGCAGTGAAGGAACAGGATCTAATGAAAAACTGTTTTTT	CASSEGTGSNEKLFF
15	TRBV11-2	.	TRBJ2-7	.	TGTGCCAGCAGCCCCTCGAATGGCAAGGCCGACGAGCAGTACTTC	CASSPSNGKADEQYF
15	TRBV20-1	.	TRBJ2-7	.	TGCAGTGCTAGATTACTAGCCGAGGGAACCTACGAGCAGTACTTC	CSARLLAEGTYEQYF
13	TRBV29-1	.	TRBJ1-5	many	TGCAGCGTTGGGGCAGGGATCAATCAGCCCCAGCATTTT	CSVGAGINQPQHF
15	TRBV15	.	TRBJ1-5	many	TGTGCCACCAGCAGCCTCGGAGGTAGCAATCAGCCCCAGCATTTT	CATSSLGGSNQPQHF
15	TRBV4-1	.	TRBJ1-1	.	TGCGCCAGCAGCCCACGATCTGTTGGGGGCACTGAAGCTTTCTTT	CASSPRSVGGTEAFF
14	TRBV10-2	.	TRBJ1-1	few	TGCGCCAGCAGTGAGTCGGGGGATGGTACTGAAGCTTTCTTT	CASSESGDGTEAFF
17	TRBV7-9	TRBD2	TRBJ2-5	many	TGTGCCAGCCACGCGATAAGCGGGAGTGGCCCACAAGAGACCCAGTACTTC	CASHAISGSGPQETQYF
12	TRBV19	.	TRBJ2-2	.	TGTGCCAGTAGACGGGACACCGGGGAGCTGTTTTTT	CASRRDTGELFF
20	TRBV24-1	.	TRBJ1-5	.	TGTGCCACCAGTGATTTGCTTAAGCCACCGGAGGCGGTGGGGTATCAGCCCCAGCATTTT	CATSDLLKPPEAVGYQPQHF
12	TRBV12-3/TRBV12-4	.	TRBJ1-2	many	TGTGCCAGCAGTCCGCAGAACTATGGCTACACCTTC	CASSPQNYGYTF
16	TRBV9	.	TRBJ1-1	.	TGTGCCAGCAGCGCCAGTTATGGACGGTTTGTCGGTGAAGCTTTCTTT	CASSASYGRFVGEAFF
16	TRBV15	.	TRBJ1-4	many	TGTGCCACCAGCAGAGATGGAAGGGTATTCGGGGAAAAACTGTTTTTT	CATSRDGRVFGEKLFF
11	TRBV10-2	.	TRBJ2-5	.	TGCGCCAGCAGGAGGGGGGCGACCCAGTACTTC	CASRRGATQYF
12	TRBV20-1	.	TRBJ1-6	.	TGCAGTCCGGGACTGAATAATTCACCCCTCCACTTT	CSPGLNNSPLHF
13	TRBV19	TRBD1	TRBJ1-1	.	TGTGCCAGTACCGGACAGGGGGTCACTGAAGCTTTCTTT	CASTGQGVTEAFF
10	TRBV29-1	.	TRBJ2-5	many	TGCAGCGTTGTACGAGAGACCCAGTACTTC	CSVVRETQYF
11	TRBV24-1	.	TRBJ2-7	many	TGTGCCACCAGTGCGGGGTACGAGCAGTACTTC	CATSAGYEQYF
13	TRBV2	TRBD2	TRBJ2-7	.	TGTGCCAGCAGCCCCGGGGGGATCTACGAGCAGTACTTC	CASSPGGIYEQYF
13	TRBV25-1	.	TRBJ2-7	.	TGTGCTAGAGGTTTTCAGCGGAACTACGAGCAGTACTTC	CARGFQRNYEQYF
15	TRBV7-2	.	TRBJ1-6	.	TGTGCCAGCTCACCAGTCTCACAGGCTTATTCACCCCTCCACTTT	CASSPVSQAYSPLHF
15	TRBV5-1	TRBD1	TRBJ1-1	.	TGCGCCAGCAGGGACCCAGGGGGACGGGACACTGAAGCTTTCTTT	CASRDPGGRDTEAFF